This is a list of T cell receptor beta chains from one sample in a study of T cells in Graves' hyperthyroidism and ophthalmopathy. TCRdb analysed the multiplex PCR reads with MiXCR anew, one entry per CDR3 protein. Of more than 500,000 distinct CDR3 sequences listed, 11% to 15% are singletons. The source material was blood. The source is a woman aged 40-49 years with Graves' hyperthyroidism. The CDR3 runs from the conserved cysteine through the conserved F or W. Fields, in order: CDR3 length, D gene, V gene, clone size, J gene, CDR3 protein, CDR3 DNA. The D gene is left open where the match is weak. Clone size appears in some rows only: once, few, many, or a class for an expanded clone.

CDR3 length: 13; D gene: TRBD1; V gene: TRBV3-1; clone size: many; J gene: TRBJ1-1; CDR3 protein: CASSQGGTVEAFF; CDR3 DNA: TGTGCCAGCAGCCAAGGGGGGACAGTTGAAGCTTTCTTT
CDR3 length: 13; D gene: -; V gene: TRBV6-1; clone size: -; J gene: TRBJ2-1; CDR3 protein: CASSPTRYDEQFF; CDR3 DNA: TGTGCCAGCAGCCCGACGAGGTATGATGAGCAGTTCTTC
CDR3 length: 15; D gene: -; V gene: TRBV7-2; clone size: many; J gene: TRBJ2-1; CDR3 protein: CASSLVLGSYNEQFF; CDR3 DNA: TGTGCCAGCAGCTTAGTCCTAGGGTCCTACAATGAGCAGTTCTTC
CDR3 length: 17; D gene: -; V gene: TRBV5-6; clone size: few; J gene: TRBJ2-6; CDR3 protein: CASSLALSVSGANVLTF; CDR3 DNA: TGTGCCAGCAGCCTGGCCCTTAGCGTGTCTGGGGCCAACGTCCTGACTTTC
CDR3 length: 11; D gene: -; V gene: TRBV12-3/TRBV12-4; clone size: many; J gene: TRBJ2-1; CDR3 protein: CASTLGGEQFF; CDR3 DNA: TGTGCCAGCACCCTCGGGGGTGAGCAGTTCTTC
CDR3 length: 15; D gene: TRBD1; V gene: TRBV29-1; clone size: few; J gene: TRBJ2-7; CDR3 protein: CSVEEGTGTSYEQYF; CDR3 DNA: TGCAGCGTTGAAGAGGGGACAGGGACCTCCTACGAGCAGTACTTC
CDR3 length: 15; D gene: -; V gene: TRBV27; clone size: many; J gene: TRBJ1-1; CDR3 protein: CASTQRGQRLTEAFF; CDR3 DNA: TGTGCCAGCACCCAACGGGGGCAGAGGCTCACTGAAGCTTTCTTT
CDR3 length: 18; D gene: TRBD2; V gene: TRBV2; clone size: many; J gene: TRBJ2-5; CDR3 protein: CASSGPLGSGRTQETQYF; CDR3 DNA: TGTGCCAGCAGCGGGCCGTTGGGCAGCGGGAGGACCCAAGAGACCCAGTACTTC
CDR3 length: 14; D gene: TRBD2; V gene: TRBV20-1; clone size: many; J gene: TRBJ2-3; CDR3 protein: CSARPPTSWDTQYF; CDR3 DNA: TGCAGTGCTAGACCCCCGACTAGCTGGGATACGCAGTATTTT
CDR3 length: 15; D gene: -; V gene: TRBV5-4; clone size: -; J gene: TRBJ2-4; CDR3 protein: CASSLWDEAKNIQYF; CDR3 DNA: TGTGCCAGCAGCTTGTGGGACGAAGCCAAAAACATTCAGTACTTC
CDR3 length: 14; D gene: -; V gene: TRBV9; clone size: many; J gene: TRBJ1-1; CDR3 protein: CASSGSDKNTEAFF; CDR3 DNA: TGTGCCAGCAGCGGTTCGGACAAGAACACTGAAGCTTTCTTT
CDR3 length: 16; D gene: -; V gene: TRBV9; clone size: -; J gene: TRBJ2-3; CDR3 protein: CASSESSTGWADTQYF; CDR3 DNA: TGTGCCAGCAGCGAATCGAGTACAGGGTGGGCAGATACGCAGTATTTT
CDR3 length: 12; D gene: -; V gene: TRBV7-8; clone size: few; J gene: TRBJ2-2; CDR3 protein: CASSPDRGELFF; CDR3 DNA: TGTGCCAGCTCCCCTGATCGGGGGGAGCTGTTTTTT
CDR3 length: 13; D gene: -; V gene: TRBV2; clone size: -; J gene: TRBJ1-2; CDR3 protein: CASDKEGNYGYTF; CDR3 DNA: TGTGCCAGCGACAAGGAGGGAAACTATGGCTACACCTTC
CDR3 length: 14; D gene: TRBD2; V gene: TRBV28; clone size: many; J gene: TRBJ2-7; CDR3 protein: CASSLTSAAHEQYF; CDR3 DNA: TGTGCCAGCAGTTTGACTAGCGCCGCCCACGAGCAGTACTTC
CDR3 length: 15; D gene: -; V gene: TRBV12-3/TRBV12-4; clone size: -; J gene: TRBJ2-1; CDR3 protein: CASSSPAQGRSEQFF; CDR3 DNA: TGTGCCAGCAGTTCGCCTGCTCAGGGGAGGAGTGAGCAGTTCTTC
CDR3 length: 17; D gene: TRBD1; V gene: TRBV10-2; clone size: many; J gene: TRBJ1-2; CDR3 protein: CASSESIAPGQVYGYTF; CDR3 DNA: TGCGCCAGCAGTGAGTCGATTGCGCCCGGACAGGTCTATGGCTACACCTTC
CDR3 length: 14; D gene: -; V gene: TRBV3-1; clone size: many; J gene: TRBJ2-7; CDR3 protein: CASSQDIGFYEQYF; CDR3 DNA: TGTGCCAGCAGCCAAGATATAGGTTTCTACGAGCAGTACTTC
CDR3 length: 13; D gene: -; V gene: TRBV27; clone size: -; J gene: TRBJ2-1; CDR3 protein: CASSHGTSNEQFF; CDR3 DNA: TGTGCCAGCAGCCACGGGACTTCCAATGAGCAGTTCTTC
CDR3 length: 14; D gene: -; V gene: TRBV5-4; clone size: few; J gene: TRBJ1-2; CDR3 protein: CASSSYSPIYGYTF; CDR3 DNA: TGTGCCAGCAGCTCGTACTCACCCATCTATGGCTACACCTTC
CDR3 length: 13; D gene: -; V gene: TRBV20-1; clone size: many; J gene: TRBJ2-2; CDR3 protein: CSVTRTGAGELFF; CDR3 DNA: TGCAGTGTCACCCGGACGGGGGCCGGGGAGCTGTTTTTT
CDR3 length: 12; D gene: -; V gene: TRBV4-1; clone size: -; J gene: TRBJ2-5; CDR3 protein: CASSQEGETQYF; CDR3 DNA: TGCGCCAGCAGCCAGGAGGGAGAGACCCAGTACTTC
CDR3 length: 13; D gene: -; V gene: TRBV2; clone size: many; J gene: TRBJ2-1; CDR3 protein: CASAGTQYNEQFF; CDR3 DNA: TGTGCCAGCGCCGGGACACAGTACAATGAGCAGTTCTTC
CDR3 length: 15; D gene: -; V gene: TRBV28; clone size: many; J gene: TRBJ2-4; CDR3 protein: CASTNEPESLNIQYF; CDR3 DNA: TGTGCCAGCACCAATGAGCCGGAGAGTCTGAACATTCAGTACTTC
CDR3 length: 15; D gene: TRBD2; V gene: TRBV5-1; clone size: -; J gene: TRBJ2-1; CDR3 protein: CASSMMTSGPNEQFF; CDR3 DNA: TGCGCCAGCAGCATGATGACTAGCGGCCCAAATGAGCAGTTCTTC
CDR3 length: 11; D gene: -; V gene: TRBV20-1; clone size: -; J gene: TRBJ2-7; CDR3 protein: CSARDLREQYF; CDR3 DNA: TGCAGTGCTAGAGATCTTCGCGAGCAGTACTTC
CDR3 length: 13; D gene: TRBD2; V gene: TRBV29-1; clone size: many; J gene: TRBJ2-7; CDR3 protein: CSVAGLAGGEQYF; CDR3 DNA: TGCAGCGTTGCGGGACTAGCGGGCGGGGAGCAGTACTTC
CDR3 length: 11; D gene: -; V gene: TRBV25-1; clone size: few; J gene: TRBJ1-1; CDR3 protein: CASMMGFLAFF; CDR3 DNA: TGTGCCAGTATGATGGGTTTTCTAGCTTTCTTT
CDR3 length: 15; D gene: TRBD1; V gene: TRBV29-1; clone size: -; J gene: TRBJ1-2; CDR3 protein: CSVDDRDRTNYGYTF; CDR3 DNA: TGCAGCGTGGACGACCGGGACAGAACCAACTATGGCTACACCTTC
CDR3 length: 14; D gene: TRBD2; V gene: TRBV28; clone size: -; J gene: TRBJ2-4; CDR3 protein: CASSLLAGQGIQYF; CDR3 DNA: TGTGCCAGCAGTTTGCTAGCGGGCCAGGGCATTCAGTACTTC
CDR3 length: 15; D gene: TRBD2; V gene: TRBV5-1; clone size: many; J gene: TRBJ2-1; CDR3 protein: CASSSSGPDYNEQFF; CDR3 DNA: TGCGCCAGCAGCTCTAGCGGGCCCGACTACAATGAGCAGTTCTTC